This T cell receptor (beta chain) was observed in a study of blood T cell repertoires in COVID-19. On the study more broadly: T cells, B-cell-depleted T cells, or PBMCs supplied cDNA or gDNA.

Authors' methods: Estimation of nucleated cell counts relied on the amplification of reference gene primers. The data were produced by immunoSEQ multiplex PCR, yet TCRdb's version contains in-frame clones alone and is incomplete. The D gene and trimming were derived from the DNA, and the V and J assignments and clone size from that table. The sample consists of around 200,000 clones, 70% to 80% of them appearing once. Sequences were obtained from peripheral blood. The receptor comes from a woman in her thirties or forties with COVID-19, enrolled during active disease.

CDR3 bases: TGTGCCAGCAGCTTGGGGGCCGGCGGGGAAAAACTGTTTTTT. It is translated as CASSLGAGGEKLFF. J is TRBJ1-4 and V is TRBV7-9; the D gene is possibly TRBD1 (6 bases). The ends were cut back, 3 bases at V and 8 bases at J, with 13 bases in the middle. This CDR3 has 14 residues. In germline, CDR1 is SEHNR, CDR2 FQNEAQ (reference sequence).